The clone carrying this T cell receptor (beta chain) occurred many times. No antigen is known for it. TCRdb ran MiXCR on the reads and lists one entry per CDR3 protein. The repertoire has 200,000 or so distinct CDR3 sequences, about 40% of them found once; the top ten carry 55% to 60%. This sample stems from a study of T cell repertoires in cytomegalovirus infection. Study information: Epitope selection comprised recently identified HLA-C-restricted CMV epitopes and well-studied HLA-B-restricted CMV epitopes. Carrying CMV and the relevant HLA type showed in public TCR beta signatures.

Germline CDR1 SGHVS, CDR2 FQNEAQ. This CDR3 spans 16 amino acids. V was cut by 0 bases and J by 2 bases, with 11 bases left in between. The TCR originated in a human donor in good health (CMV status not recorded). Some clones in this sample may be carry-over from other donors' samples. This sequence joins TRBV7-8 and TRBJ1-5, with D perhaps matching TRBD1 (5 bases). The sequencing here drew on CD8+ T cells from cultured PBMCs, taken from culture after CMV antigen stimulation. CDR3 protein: CASSLAPGGGNQPQHF. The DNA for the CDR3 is TGTGCCAGCAGCTTAGCACCCGGGGGAGGCAATCAGCCCCAGCATTTT.